These 22 T cell receptor beta chains came from one sample sequenced in a study of cytomegalovirus exposure and HLA in healthy donors. Vbeta (60) and Jbeta (13) primers were used in the PCR. The protocol was immunoSEQ multiplex PCR, while the TCRdb copy is restricted to in-frame clones and leaves out a portion. The sample shows about 150,000 clones, around 79% of them seen only once. The specimen sequenced was PBMCs. The receptors were sampled from a man aged 35 to 55 in good health and CMV-seropositive.

The chain combines TRBV9 with TRBJ1-6; D may be TRBD1 (6 bases). Germline values: CDR1 SGDLS, CDR2 YYNGEE. The CDR3 sequence is 16 residues long. V dropped 0 bases and J dropped 9 bases, with 16 bases sitting between them. Here the CDR3 reads CASSVDAGERGSPLHF. The CDR3 DNA sequence: TGTGCCAGCAGCGTAGATGCAGGGGAGCGAGGTTCACCCCTCCACTTT.

This chain connects TRBV13 to TRBJ2-2; 12 bases map to TRBD1. CDR1 and CDR2 (germline): PRHDT, FYEKMQ (reference sequence). This CDR3 is 17 amino acids long. The ends lost 0 bases at V and 2 bases at J; junction bases unmatched: 1. CDR3 nucleotide sequence: TGTGCCAGCAGCTTAGGCGGGACAGGGGGCAACACCGGGGAGCTGTTTTTT. This encodes CASSLGGTGGNTGELFF.

This sequence joins TRBV9 and TRBJ2-3; D perhaps matches TRBD1 (6 bases). Germline V gene lookup returns CDR1 SGDLS and CDR2 YYNGEE. The V end lost 3 bases, the J end lost 1 base, and 18 bases lay between the germline ends. The CDR3 is 17 amino acids. The CDR3 DNA is TGTGCCAGCAGCGGGTACACAGGGTACGATGGCACAGATACGCAGTATTTT. Its protein is CASSGYTGYDGTDTQYF.

The J gene is TRBJ1-5, the V gene TRBV27, with unresolved D. The CDR3 runs to 15 residues. V lost 5 bases, J lost 0 bases, and 11 bases lay in between. CDR1 is MNHEY and CDR2 is SMNVEV in the germline V gene (reference sequence). CDR3 sequence: CASSPGVYSNQPQHF. The CDR3 DNA sequence: TGTGCCAGCAGTCCGGGAGTCTATAGCAATCAGCCCCAGCATTTT.

The chain links TRBV4-2 to TRBJ1-2, with 10 bases that match TRBD1. V lost 4 bases and J lost 4; bases outside the gene matches: 6. The CDR3 covers 15 residues. The V gene's germline CDR1 is LGHNA and CDR2 YNFKEQ. In DNA, the CDR3 is TGTGCCAGCAGCCGTCGGGACAGGGGTGGCTATGGCTACACCTTC. This codes for CASSRRDRGGYGYTF.

The table lists this clone with a few counts. The CDR3 nucleotides read TGCAGCGTTGTAGTCGGAGGGTCCCGTGGCTACACCTTC. Amino acids: CSVVVGGSRGYTF. The V call is TRBV29-1, the J call TRBJ1-2; D gene unclear. The CDR3 has 13 amino acids. Germline lookup yields CDR1 SQVTM and CDR2 ANQGSEA. V dropped 4 bases and J dropped 7 bases, with 16 bases sitting between them.

The gene calls are TRBV19 and TRBJ1-4; no clear D. This CDR3 is built from 14 residues. The V end was cut by 5 bases, the J end by 4 bases, with 11 bases between. Germline-derived CDR1 and CDR2 are LNHDA and SQIVND (reference sequence). The CDR3 DNA reads TGTGCCAGTAGTTGGAGACTCTTTAATGAAAAACTGTTTTTT. Protein sequence: CASSWRLFNEKLFF.

The rearrangement joins TRBV28 to TRBJ2-3; D might be TRBD2 (7 bases). V shed 5 bases and J shed 1 base, with 16 bases lying between them. The CDR3 has 16 amino acids. Germline assignment: CDR1 MDHEN and CDR2 SYDVKM. The CDR3 loop is CASSVGGGLGTDTQYF. CDR3 nucleotide sequence: TGTGCCAGCAGTGTAGGGGGGGGCTTAGGCACAGATACGCAGTATTTT. Full variable domain (missing parts from reference TRBV28 and TRBJ2-3): DVKVTQSSRYLVKRTGEKVFLECVQDMDHENMFWYRQDPGLGLRLIYFSYDVKMKEKGDIPEGYSVSREKKERFSLILESASTNQTSMYLCASSVGGGLGTDTQYFGPGTRLTVL.

The rearrangement joins TRBV14 to TRBJ2-1, with TRBD1 identical over 12 bases. This CDR3 comprises 18 residues. Unmatched junction bases numbered 12, after V lost 3 bases and J lost 6 bases. In germline, CDR1 is SGHDN, CDR2 FVKESK. The CDR3 loop reads CASSHKPGQGASGNEQFF. Written as DNA, the CDR3 is TGTGCCAGCAGCCACAAGCCGGGACAGGGGGCTTCTGGCAATGAGCAGTTCTTC.

In its sample, this clone was seen a few times. The chain carries TRBV6-1 and TRBJ1-2; TRBD1 is a possible D gene (6 bases). This CDR3 contains 13 residues. The germline V and J ends were trimmed by 3 bases and 4 bases, with 9 bases remaining between them. The germline V gene has CDR1 MNHNS and CDR2 SASEGT. In nucleotides, the CDR3 is TGTGCCAGCAGTGACCGGGACATCTATGGCTACACCTTC. As protein: CASSDRDIYGYTF.

The J gene is TRBJ1-5, the V gene TRBV5-4; D uncertain. The V and J ends lost 1 base and 1 base respectively, with 6 bases between them. The CDR3 is made up of 14 amino acids. Looked up from germline, CDR1 is SGHNT and CDR2 is YYREEE (reference sequence). CDR3 coding DNA: TGTGCCAGCAGCTTGTTCCAGAGCAATCAGCCCCAGCATTTT. As protein: CASSLFQSNQPQHF.

The gene calls are TRBV5-1 and TRBJ2-1; 13 bases map to TRBD2. Per germline, CDR1 SGHRS and CDR2 YFSETQ. The V gene end was trimmed by 7 bases and the J gene end by 7 bases; junction bases not matched to a gene: 8. The CDR3 sequence is 15 residues long. Here the CDR3 reads CASWVGLAGENEQFF. The CDR3 bases are TGCGCCAGCTGGGTTGGACTAGCGGGAGAAAATGAGCAGTTCTTC.

The CDR3, as DNA: TGCGCCAGCAGCCAAGATCCGGCTAGCGGGGTCTACGAGCAGTACTTC. It encodes CASSQDPASGVYEQYF. The J gene is TRBJ2-7, the V gene TRBV4-1; 9 nucleotides align to TRBD2. V was clipped by 0 bases and J by 3 bases; unmatched bases: 6. Looked up from germline, CDR1 is MGHRA and CDR2 is YSYEKL. This CDR3 spans 16 amino acids.

The chain links TRBV30 to TRBJ1-1, with a possible D match to TRBD1 (5 bases). The CDR3 covers 13 residues. Trimming cost V 0 bases and J 1 base, with 6 bases left between them. Germline values: CDR1 GTSNPN, CDR2 SVGIG (reference sequence). The CDR3 bases are TGTGCCTGGAGTGTGGGGCCGAACACTGAAGCTTTCTTT. This translates into CAWSVGPNTEAFF.

The chain has TRBV7-6 and TRBJ2-3; 9 bases line up with TRBD2. CDR1 and CDR2 from the germline V gene are SGHVS and FNYEAQ. CDR3 length: 14 amino acids. V lost 5 bases to trimming and J lost 8 bases; unmatched junction nucleotides: 8. The CDR3 DNA follows: TGTGCCAGCAGCGCCGGGACTAGCTCTGCTACGCAGTATTTT. Its protein is CASSAGTSSATQYF.

Here the CDR3 reads CASRFTHLAGELFF. DNA of the CDR3: TGTGCCAGCAGATTCACACACCTCGCCGGGGAGCTGTTTTTT. The rearrangement uses TRBV6-4 and TRBJ2-2; D call uncertain. The CDR3 loop spans 14 amino acids. Trimming pared 6 bases from V and 6 bases from J, leaving 14 bases between. Germline V gene sequence: CDR1 MRHNA, CDR2 SNTAGT.

This clone is a singleton in its sample. The chain is built from TRBV6-5 and TRBJ1-6; 8 bases match TRBD1. The CDR3 is 16 residues long. J lost 9 bases, V lost 0 bases, and 7 bases had no gene match. In germline, CDR1 is MNHEY, CDR2 SVGAGI. CDR3 in DNA: TGTGCCAGCAGTTACTCGATGGCAGGGGGCGGTTCACCCCTCCACTTT. Amino acids: CASSYSMAGGGSPLHF.

The V and J genes are TRBV11-2 and TRBJ2-5; 8 bases agree with TRBD1. With 5 bases clipped from V and 5 bases from J, the junction kept 10 bases outside the gene matches. This CDR3 has 15 amino acids. Germline values: CDR1 SGHAT, CDR2 FQNNGV. This chain's CDR3 is CASSTLDREAETQYF. Here the CDR3 DNA reads TGTGCCAGCAGCACCCTGGACAGGGAGGCCGAGACCCAGTACTTC.

The rearrangement links TRBV5-1 to TRBJ1-1, with D tentatively TRBD1 (6 bases). Germline V gene data show CDR1 as SGHRS and CDR2 as YFSETQ. Trimming left V 5 bases short and J 6 bases short, with 17 bases between. The CDR3 is made up of 14 amino acids. This CDR3 reads CASSSDRPKAEAFF. Written as DNA, the CDR3 is TGCGCCAGCAGTTCCGACAGGCCGAAGGCTGAAGCTTTCTTT.

This clone was detected a few times. The V gene is TRBV19, the J gene TRBJ2-3; possible D gene TRBD2, 5 bases. The CDR3 has 13 amino acids. Trimming cost V 4 bases and J 6 bases, with 11 bases left between them. CDR1 LNHDA and CDR2 SQIVND come from the germline V gene (reference sequence). CDR3 DNA: TGTGCCAGTAGTAGGGCACCGGGGGATACGCAGTATTTT. This translates into CASSRAPGDTQYF. Full variable domain (remainder filled in from reference TRBV19 and TRBJ2-3): DGGITQSPKYLFRKEGQNVTLSCEQNLNHDAMYWYRQDPGQGLRLIYYSQIVNDFQKGDIAEGYSVSREKKESFPLTVTSAQKNPTAFYLCASSRAPGDTQYFGPGTRLTVL.

The chain is built from TRBV27 and TRBJ2-3; TRBD2 matches at 9 bases. The CDR3 has 18 residues. Per the germline V gene, CDR1 is MNHEY and CDR2 is SMNVEV (reference sequence). V was clipped by 1 base and J by 0 bases; unmatched bases: 8. For the CDR3, the DNA is TGTGCCAGCAGTTTATGGAGCGGGAGGTCAACTAGCACAGATACGCAGTATTTT. Amino acids: CASSLWSGRSTSTDTQYF.

The chain couples TRBV19 to TRBJ2-7; tentative D call: TRBD2 (5 bases). This CDR3 is built from 13 residues. Germline loops: CDR1 LNHDA, CDR2 SQIVND (reference sequence). V dropped 6 bases and J dropped 4 bases, with 13 bases sitting between them. CDR3 sequence reads: CASSLGNSYEQYF. Here the CDR3 DNA reads TGTGCCAGTAGCCTCGGGAACTCTTACGAGCAGTACTTC.